What follows describes a single T cell receptor (beta chain). This specimen comes from a study of blood T cell repertoires in COVID-19. Study summary: Sources were T cells, B-cell-depleted T cells, or PBMCs; the material itself was cDNA or gDNA.

Between the trimmed V and J ends, which lost 2 bases and 2 bases, there was a span of 7 bases. This CDR3 region has 14 residues. Germline loops: CDR1 LGHNT, CDR2 FRNRAP. As handled by the study authors: Scientists estimated how many nucleated cells there were by amplifying reference gene primers. Clones were read by immunoSEQ multiplex PCR, and TCRdb kept only the in-frame ones, dropping some. The V and J calls and clone size are taken from that table; D and trimming were inferred from the DNA. The sample includes 25,000 to 30,000 clones, approximately 87% of them seen just once. J is TRBJ1-3 and V is TRBV12-5; D not certain. The receptor comes from a human donor in a cohort sampled during active COVID-19. Material for sequencing was peripheral blood. The CDR3 nucleotides are TGTGCTAGTGGTTTGTGGGCGCCTGGAAACACCATATATTTT. This encodes CASGLWAPGNTIYF.